This T cell receptor beta chain was retrieved from a study of T cell responses to AZD1222 COVID-19 vaccine. Study-wide points: Clonal diversity may have been underestimated in mostly white British donors.

Details on this clone: Its antigen is unidentified.

Sequenced by immunoSEQ multiplex PCR; TCRdb stores in-frame clones only, minus some. The sample has tens of thousands of clones, around three quarters seen once; the top ten hold around 50%. This receptor was obtained from an adult who received the AZD1222 COVID-19 vaccine. The material sequenced was peripheral blood, taken 28 days after the second AZD1222 dose.

CDR3 DNA sequence: TGTGCCAGCAGACCTGGGACTAGCGGGCCAAACAATGAGCAGTTCTTC. This encodes CASRPGTSGPNNEQFF. The rearrangement links TRBV7-3 to TRBJ2-1; 12 nucleotides align to TRBD2. Germline loops: CDR1 SGHTA, CDR2 FQGTGA. This CDR3 is built from 16 residues. V lost 6 bases to trimming and J lost 5 bases; unmatched junction nucleotides: 8.